This TCR beta chain was profiled in a study of T cell responses to AZD1222 COVID-19 vaccine. Study as a whole: Second-dose groups at about 4 or about 12 weeks were pooled.

Findings and caveats of the study: Breadth and depth of Spike-specific TCRs rose after two AZD1222 doses. With dominance at 160-218 and 743-854, vaccine-associated CD4 TCRs spanned spike. Only 6 or 7 individuals given AZD1222 were seropositive at baseline.

CDR1 and CDR2 (germline): SGHRS, YFSETQ. There are 13 residues in the CDR3. Trimming cost V 1 base and J 2 bases, with 4 bases left between them. Profiled with immunoSEQ multiplex PCR; TCRdb holds only in-frame clones, not every one. The sample carries 90,000 to 110,000 clones, more than 75% recorded once. Details on this clone: Its target is not known.

The rearrangement joins TRBV5-1 to TRBJ2-1; D is unclear. This clonotype originated in an adult in good health. Sample: peripheral blood, taken on day 0 of AZD1222 vaccination. CDR3 sequence: CASSLHTYNEQFF. As DNA, the CDR3 is TGCGCCAGCAGCTTGCACACCTACAATGAGCAGTTCTTC.